This record looks at one T cell receptor (beta chain) sequence and its context. Its antigen remains unidentified. The CDR3 totals 16 residues. The germline gives CDR1 MDHEN, CDR2 SYDVKM. The trim removed 5 bases at V and 2 bases at J, leaving 6 bases unmatched. This sample stems from a study of cytomegalovirus exposure and HLA in healthy donors. Across the whole study: Genotyping showed 70% to 90% of almost 400 donors falling in the Caucasian-associated ancestry cluster.

Regarding the study as a whole: Several V segments, TRBV6-2 and TRBV6-3 among them, could not be told apart and were dropped.

PCR was performed using 60 Vbeta and 13 Jbeta primers. Assay used: immunoSEQ multiplex PCR; TCRdb lists only in-frame clones, some missing. This table has approximately 170,000 clones, roughly 80% appearing once. Source material: PBMCs. The rearrangement joins TRBV28 to TRBJ2-3, with 11 bases identical to TRBD2. The clonotype was recovered from a male donor in good health and CMV-seronegative. The CDR3 coding sequence is TGTGCCAGCAGTCTTCCTAGCGGGGGGACCACAGATACGCAGTATTTT. Translated, it gives CASSLPSGGTTDTQYF.